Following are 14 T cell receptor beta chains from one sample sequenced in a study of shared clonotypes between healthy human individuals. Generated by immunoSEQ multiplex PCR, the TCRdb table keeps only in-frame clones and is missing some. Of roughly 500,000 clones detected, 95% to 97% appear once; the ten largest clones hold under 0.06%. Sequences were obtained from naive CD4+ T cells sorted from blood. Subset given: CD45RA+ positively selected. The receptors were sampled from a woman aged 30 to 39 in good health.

The CDR3: CASSYDNEQFF. CDR3 in DNA: TGCGCCAGCAGCTACGACAATGAGCAGTTCTTC. The chain is built from TRBV5-1 and TRBJ2-1; D uncertain. CDR1 and CDR2 (germline): SGHRS, YFSETQ. The CDR3 has 11 residues. Between the trimmed V and J ends, which lost 3 bases and 5 bases, there was a span of 3 bases.

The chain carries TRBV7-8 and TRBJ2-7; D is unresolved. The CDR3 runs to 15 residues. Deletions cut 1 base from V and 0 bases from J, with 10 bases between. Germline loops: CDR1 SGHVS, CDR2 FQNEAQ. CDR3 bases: TGTGCCAGCAGCTTAGATCGCTGGAGCTCCTACGAGCAGTACTTC. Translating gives CASSLDRWSSYEQYF.

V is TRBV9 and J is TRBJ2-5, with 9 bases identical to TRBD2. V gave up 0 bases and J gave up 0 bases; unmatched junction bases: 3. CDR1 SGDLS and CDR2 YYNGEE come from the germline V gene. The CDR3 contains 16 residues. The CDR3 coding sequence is TGTGCCAGCAGCGTAGGTACTAGCGGGTACCAAGAGACCCAGTACTTC. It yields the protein CASSVGTSGYQETQYF.

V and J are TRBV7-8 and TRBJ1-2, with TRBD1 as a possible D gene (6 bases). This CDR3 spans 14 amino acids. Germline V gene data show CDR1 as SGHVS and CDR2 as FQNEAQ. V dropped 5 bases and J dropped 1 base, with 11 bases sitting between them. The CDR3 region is CASSRGGVNYGYTF. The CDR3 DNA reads TGTGCCAGCAGCCGAGGGGGGGTTAACTATGGCTACACCTTC.

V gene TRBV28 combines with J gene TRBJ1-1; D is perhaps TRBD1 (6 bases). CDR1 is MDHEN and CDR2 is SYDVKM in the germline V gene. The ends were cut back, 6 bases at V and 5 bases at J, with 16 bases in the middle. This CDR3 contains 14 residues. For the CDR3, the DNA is TGTGCCAGCAGGGTAGGGGGTCTGGGGACTGAAGCTTTCTTT. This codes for CASRVGGLGTEAFF.

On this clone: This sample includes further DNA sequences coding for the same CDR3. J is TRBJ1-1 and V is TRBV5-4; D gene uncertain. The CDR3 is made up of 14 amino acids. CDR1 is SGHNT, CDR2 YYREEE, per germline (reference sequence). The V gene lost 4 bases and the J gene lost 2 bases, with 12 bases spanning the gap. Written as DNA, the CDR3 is TGTGCCAGCAGCCTAGGTCGTGGTAACACTGAAGCTTTCTTT. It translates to CASSLGRGNTEAFF.

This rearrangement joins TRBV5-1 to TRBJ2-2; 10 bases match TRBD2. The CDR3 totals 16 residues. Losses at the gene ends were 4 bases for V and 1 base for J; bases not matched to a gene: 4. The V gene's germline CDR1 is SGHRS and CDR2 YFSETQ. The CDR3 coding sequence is TGCGCCAGCAGCGCACTAGCGGGGCGGAACACCGGGGAGCTGTTTTTT. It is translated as CASSALAGRNTGELFF.

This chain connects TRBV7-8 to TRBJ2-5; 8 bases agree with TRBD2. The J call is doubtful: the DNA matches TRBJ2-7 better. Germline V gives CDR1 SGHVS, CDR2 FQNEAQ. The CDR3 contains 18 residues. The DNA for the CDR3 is TGTGCCAGCAGCTTCTTATTTCCCAAGCCGGGACTAGCCTACGAGCAGTACTTC. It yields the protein CASSFLFPKPGLAYEQYF.

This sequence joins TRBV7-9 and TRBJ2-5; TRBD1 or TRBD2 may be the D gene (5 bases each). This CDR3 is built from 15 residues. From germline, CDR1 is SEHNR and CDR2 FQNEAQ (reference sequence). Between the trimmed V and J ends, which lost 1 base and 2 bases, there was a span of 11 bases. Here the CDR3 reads CASSLEGRRQETQYF. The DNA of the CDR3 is TGTGCCAGCAGCTTAGAGGGGAGAAGACAAGAGACCCAGTACTTC.

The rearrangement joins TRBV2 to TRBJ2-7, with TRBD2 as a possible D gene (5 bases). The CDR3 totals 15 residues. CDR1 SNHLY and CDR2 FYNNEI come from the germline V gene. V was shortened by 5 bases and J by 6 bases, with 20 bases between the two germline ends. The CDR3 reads CASSRTGLLVVEQYF. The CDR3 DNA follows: TGTGCCAGCAGTCGGACTGGGCTTTTAGTCGTCGAGCAGTACTTC.

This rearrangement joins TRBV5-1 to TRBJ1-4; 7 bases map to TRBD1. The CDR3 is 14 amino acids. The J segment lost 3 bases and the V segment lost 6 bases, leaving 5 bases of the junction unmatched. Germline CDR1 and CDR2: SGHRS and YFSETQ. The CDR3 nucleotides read TGCGCCAGCAACCACAGGGGTGCTAATGAAAAACTGTTTTTT. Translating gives CASNHRGANEKLFF. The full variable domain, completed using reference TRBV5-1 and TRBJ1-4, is KAGVTQTPRYLIKTRGQQVTLSCSPISGHRSVSWYQQTPGQGLQFLFEYFSETQRNKGNFPGRFSGRQFSNSRSEMNVSTLELGDSALYLCASNHRGANEKLFFGSGTQLSVL.

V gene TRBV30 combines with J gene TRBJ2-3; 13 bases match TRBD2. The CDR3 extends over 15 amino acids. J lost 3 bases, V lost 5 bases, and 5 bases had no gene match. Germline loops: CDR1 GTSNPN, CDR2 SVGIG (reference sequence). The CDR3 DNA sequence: TGTGCCTGGGCCAGGACTAGCGGGAGAACAGATACGCAGTATTTT. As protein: CAWARTSGRTDTQYF. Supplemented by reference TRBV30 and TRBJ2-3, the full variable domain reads SQTIHQWPATLVQPVGSPLSLECTVEGTSNPNLYWYRQAAGRGLQLLFYSVGIGQISSEVPQNLSASRPQDRQFILSSKKLLLSDSGFYLCAWARTSGRTDTQYFGPGTRLTVL.

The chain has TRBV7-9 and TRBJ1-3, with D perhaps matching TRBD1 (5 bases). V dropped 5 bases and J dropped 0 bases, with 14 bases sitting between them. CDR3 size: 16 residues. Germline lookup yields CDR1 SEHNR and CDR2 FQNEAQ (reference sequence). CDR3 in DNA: TGTGCCAGCAGCCCTGGCCAGGGAGTCTCTGGAAACACCATATATTTT. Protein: CASSPGQGVSGNTIYF.

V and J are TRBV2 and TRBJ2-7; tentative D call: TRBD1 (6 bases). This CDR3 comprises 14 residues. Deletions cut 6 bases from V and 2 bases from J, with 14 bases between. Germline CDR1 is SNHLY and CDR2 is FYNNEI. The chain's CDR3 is CASRPRQVAYEQYF. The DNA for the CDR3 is TGTGCCAGCAGGCCCAGACAGGTTGCCTACGAGCAGTACTTC.